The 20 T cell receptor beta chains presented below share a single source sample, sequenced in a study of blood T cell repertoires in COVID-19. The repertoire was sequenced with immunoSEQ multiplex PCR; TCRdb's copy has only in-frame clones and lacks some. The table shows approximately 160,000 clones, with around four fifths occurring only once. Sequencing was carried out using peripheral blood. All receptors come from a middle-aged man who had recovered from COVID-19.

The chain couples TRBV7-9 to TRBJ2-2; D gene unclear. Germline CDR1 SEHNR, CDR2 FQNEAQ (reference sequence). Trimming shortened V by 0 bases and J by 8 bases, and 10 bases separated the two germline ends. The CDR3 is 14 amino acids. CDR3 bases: TGTGCCAGCAGCTTAGCACTCTACCCGGGGGAGCTGTTTTTT. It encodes CASSLALYPGELFF.

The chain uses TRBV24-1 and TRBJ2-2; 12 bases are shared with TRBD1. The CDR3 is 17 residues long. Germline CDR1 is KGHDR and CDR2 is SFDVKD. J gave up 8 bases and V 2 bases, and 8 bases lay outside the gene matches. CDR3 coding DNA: TGTGCCACCAGTGATTCACCGGGACAGGGGGCTTGGGGGGAGCTGTTTTTT. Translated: CATSDSPGQGAWGELFF.

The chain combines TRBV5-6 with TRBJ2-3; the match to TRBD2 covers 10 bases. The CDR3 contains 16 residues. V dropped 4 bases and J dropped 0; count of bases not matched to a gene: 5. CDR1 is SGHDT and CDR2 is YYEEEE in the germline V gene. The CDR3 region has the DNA TGTGCCAGCAGCCCTGAGACTAGCGGGAGCACAGATACGCAGTATTTT. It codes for CASSPETSGSTDTQYF.

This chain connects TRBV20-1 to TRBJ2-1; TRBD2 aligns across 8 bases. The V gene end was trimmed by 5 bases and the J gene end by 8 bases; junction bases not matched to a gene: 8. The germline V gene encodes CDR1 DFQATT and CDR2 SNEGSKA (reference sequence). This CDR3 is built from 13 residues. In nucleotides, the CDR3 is TGCAGTGCTCGTGGACTAGCCGGCGATGAGCAGTTCTTC. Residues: CSARGLAGDEQFF.

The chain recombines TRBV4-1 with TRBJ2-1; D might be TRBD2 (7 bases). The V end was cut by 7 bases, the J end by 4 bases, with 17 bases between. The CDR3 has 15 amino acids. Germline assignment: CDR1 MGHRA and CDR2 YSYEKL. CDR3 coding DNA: TGCGCCAGCACGGATGGCGGGGGCCAATACAATGAGCAGTTCTTC. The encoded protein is CASTDGGGQYNEQFF.

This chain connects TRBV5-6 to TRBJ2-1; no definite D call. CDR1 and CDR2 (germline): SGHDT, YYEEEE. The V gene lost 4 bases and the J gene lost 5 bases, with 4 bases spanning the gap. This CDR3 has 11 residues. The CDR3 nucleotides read TGTGCCAGCAGCCTAAACAATGAGCAGTTCTTC. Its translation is CASSLNNEQFF.

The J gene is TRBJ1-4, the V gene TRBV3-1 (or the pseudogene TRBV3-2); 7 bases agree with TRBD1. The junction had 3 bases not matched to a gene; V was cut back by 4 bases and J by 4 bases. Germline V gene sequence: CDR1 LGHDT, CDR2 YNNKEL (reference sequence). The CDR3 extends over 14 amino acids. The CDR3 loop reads CASSRTGGNEKLFF. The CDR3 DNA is TGTGCCAGCAGCCGGACAGGTGGTAATGAAAAACTGTTTTTT.

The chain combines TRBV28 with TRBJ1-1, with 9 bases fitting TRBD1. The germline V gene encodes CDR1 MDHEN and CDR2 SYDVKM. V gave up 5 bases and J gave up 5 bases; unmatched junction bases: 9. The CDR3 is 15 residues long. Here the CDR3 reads CASSQLQGAGTEAFF. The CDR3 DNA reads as TGTGCCAGCAGTCAGTTACAGGGGGCCGGGACTGAAGCTTTCTTT.

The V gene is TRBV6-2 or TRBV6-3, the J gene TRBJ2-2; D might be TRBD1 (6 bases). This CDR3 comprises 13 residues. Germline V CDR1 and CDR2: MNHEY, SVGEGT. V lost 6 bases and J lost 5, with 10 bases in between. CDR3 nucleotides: TGTGCCAGCAGCCGTGACAGGACCGGGGAGCTGTTTTTT. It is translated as CASSRDRTGELFF.

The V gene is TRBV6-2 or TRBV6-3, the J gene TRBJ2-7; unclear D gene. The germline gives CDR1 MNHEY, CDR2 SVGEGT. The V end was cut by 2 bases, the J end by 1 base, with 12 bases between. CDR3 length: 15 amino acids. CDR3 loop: CASSYGVAVSYEQYF. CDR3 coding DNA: TGTGCCAGCAGTTACGGAGTCGCGGTATCCTACGAGCAGTACTTC.

CDR3 bases: TGTGCCAGCAGCGTATCGGGGGGGGCTAATTCACCCCTCCACTTT. Amino acids: CASSVSGGANSPLHF. This chain uses TRBV9 with TRBJ1-6; D might be TRBD1 (6 bases). The V gene lost 1 base and the J gene lost 6 bases, with 11 bases spanning the gap. From germline, CDR1 is SGDLS and CDR2 YYNGEE. This CDR3 has 15 amino acids. Full variable domain (rest looked up from reference TRBV9 and TRBJ1-6): DSGVTQTPKHLITATGQRVTLRCSPRSGDLSVYWYQQSLDQGLQFLIQYYNGEERAKGNILERFSAQQFPDLHSELNLSSLELGDSALYFCASSVSGGANSPLHFGNGTRLTVT.

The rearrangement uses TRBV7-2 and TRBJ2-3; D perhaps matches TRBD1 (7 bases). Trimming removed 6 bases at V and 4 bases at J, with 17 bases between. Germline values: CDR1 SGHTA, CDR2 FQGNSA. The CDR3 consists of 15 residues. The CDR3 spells CASSPTGEVADTQYF. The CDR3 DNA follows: TGTGCCAGCAGTCCTACAGGGGAGGTGGCAGATACGCAGTATTTT.

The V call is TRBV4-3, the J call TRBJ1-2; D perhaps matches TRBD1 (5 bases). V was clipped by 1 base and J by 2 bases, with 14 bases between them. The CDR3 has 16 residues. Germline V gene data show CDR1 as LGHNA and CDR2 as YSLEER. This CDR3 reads CASSQAAGVLNYGYTF. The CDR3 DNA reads TGCGCCAGCAGCCAAGCCGCGGGGGTTCTGAACTATGGCTACACCTTC.

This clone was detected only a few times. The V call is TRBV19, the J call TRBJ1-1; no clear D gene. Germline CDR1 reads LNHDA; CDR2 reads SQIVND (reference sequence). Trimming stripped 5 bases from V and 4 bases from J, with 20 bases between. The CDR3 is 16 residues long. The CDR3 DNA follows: TGTGCCAGTAGTCTGGGCAATTTAGCGGCGGGCACTGAAGCTTTCTTT. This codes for CASSLGNLAAGTEAFF.

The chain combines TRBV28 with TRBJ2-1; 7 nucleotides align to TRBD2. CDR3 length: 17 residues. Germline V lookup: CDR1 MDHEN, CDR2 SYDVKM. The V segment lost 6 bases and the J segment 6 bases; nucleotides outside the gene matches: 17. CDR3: CASRKFRTRGNFNEQFF. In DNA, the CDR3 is TGTGCCAGCAGAAAGTTTCGGACTAGGGGAAATTTCAATGAGCAGTTCTTC. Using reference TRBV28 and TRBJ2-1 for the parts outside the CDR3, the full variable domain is DVKVTQSSRYLVKRTGEKVFLECVQDMDHENMFWYRQDPGLGLRLIYFSYDVKMKEKGDIPEGYSVSREKKERFSLILESASTNQTSMYLCASRKFRTRGNFNEQFFGPGTRLTVL.

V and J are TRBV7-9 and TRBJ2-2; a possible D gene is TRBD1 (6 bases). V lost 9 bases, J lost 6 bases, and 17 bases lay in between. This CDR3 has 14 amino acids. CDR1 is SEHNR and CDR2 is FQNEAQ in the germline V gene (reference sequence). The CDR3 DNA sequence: TGTGCCAGTCTCCCAGGGGACGGGTCCGGGGAGCTGTTTTTT. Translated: CASLPGDGSGELFF. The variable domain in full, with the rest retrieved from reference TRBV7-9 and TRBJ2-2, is DTGVSQNPRHKITKRGQNVTFRCDPISEHNRLYWYRQTLGQGPEFLTYFQNEAQLEKSRLLSDRFSAERPKGSFSTLEIQRTEQGDSAMYLCASLPGDGSGELFFGEGSRLTVL.

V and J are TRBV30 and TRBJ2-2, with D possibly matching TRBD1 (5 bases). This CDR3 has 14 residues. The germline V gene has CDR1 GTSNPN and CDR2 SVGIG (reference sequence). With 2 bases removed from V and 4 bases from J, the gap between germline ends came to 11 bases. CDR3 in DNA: TGTGCCTGGAGTCTCTCCAGGGCCACCGGGGAGCTGTTTTTT. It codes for CAWSLSRATGELFF. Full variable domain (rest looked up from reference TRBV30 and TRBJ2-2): SQTIHQWPATLVQPVGSPLSLECTVEGTSNPNLYWYRQAAGRGLQLLFYSVGIGQISSEVPQNLSASRPQDRQFILSSKKLLLSDSGFYLCAWSLSRATGELFFGEGSRLTVL.

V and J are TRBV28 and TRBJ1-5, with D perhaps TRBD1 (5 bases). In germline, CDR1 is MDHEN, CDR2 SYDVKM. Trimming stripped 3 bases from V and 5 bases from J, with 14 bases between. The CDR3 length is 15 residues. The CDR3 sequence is CASSFGGLYDQPQHF. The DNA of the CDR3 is TGTGCCAGCAGTTTTGGGGGACTCTACGATCAGCCCCAGCATTTT.

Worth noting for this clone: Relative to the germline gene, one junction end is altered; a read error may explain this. CDR3 in amino acids: CASSPPSSDTQYF. The CDR3 coding sequence is TGTGCCAGCTCCCCACCTAGTTCTGATACGCAGTATTTT. This chain links TRBV18 with TRBJ2-3; no clear D gene. Germline V gene data show CDR1 as KGHSH and CDR2 as LQKENI. This CDR3 region has 13 residues.

CDR3 DNA sequence: TGTGCCAGCAGCCGTAGCGGGAGCTACGAGCAGTACTTC. Translated: CASSRSGSYEQYF. The genes are TRBV6-5 and TRBJ2-7, with 9 nucleotides matching TRBD2. The CDR3 is 13 residues long. Trimming took 6 bases from V and 3 from J; bases not matched to a gene: 3. Germline V gene data show CDR1 as MNHEY and CDR2 as SVGAGI.